A single sample gave rise to the 21 T cell receptor beta chains below, sequenced in a study of OX40 agonist ivuxolimab in advanced cancers. The protocol was immunoSEQ multiplex PCR, while the TCRdb copy is restricted to in-frame clones and leaves out a portion. Of approximately 100,000 clones listed, more than 80% were seen once; the top ten hold 5.5%. The source was CD4+ or CD8+ T cells sorted from blood, collected in a trial of the OX40 agonist ivuxolimab. The origin of the receptors is an adult with an advanced solid tumor such as melanoma, head and neck, liver or kidney cancer.

The chain recombines TRBV6-5 with TRBJ2-4; 7 bases map to TRBD2. Losses at the gene ends were 6 bases for V and 9 bases for J; bases not matched to a gene: 5. The CDR3 has 12 amino acids. Germline V lookup: CDR1 MNHEY, CDR2 SVGAGI. CDR3 sequence: CASRSTSSIQYF. The CDR3 DNA follows: TGTGCCAGCAGGTCGACTAGCAGCATTCAGTACTTC.

This chain links TRBV7-2 with TRBJ2-2; the match to TRBD2 covers 15 bases. Germline lookup yields CDR1 SGHTA and CDR2 FQGNSA. The V segment lost 5 bases and the J segment 10 bases; nucleotides outside the gene matches: 5. The CDR3 has 15 amino acids. The DNA of the CDR3 is TGTGCCAGCAGCCAGGGACTAGCGGGAGGTCTGGAGCTGTTTTTT. Amino acids: CASSQGLAGGLELFF.

The chain joins TRBV18 to TRBJ2-5; D unresolved. This CDR3 has 12 residues. Germline CDR1 KGHSH, CDR2 LQKENI. The ends were cut back, 3 bases at V and 7 bases at J, with 9 bases in the middle. The CDR3 region is CASSPGSPTQYF. The CDR3 region has the DNA TGTGCCAGCTCACCGGGTTCGCCGACCCAGTACTTC. Variable domain in full (rest from reference TRBV18 and TRBJ2-5): NAGVMQNPRHLVRRRGQEARLRCSPMKGHSHVYWYRQLPEEGLKFMVYLQKENIIDESGMPKERFSAEFPKEGPSILRIQQVVRGDSAAYFCASSPGSPTQYFGPGTRLLVL.

The CDR3 is CATEGGYNEQFF. CDR3 nucleotide sequence: TGTGCCACCGAGGGCGGATACAATGAGCAGTTCTTC. The chain uses TRBV19 and TRBJ2-1; possibly TRBD2 for D (5 bases). The V and J ends lost 10 bases and 4 bases respectively, with 11 bases between them. Germline V CDR1 and CDR2: LNHDA, SQIVND (reference sequence). There are 12 residues in the CDR3.

This clone showed up just a few times. The gene calls are TRBV6-1 and TRBJ2-7; no clear D gene. Germline V gene sequence: CDR1 MNHNS, CDR2 SASEGT. The V and J ends lost 6 bases and 0 bases respectively, with 15 bases between them. The CDR3 totals 15 residues. CDR3 sequence (DNA): TGTGCCAGCAGCCTGGACGCCGCGAGCTCCTACGAGCAGTACTTC. Translating gives CASSLDAASSYEQYF.

As regards this clone: A junction end diverges from the germline sequence, so it may reflect a read error. Other DNA variants within this sample encode the same CDR3. The chain employs TRBV19 and TRBJ2-1; D unresolved. CDR1 is LNHDA and CDR2 is SQIVND in the germline V gene (reference sequence). This CDR3 contains 12 residues. The CDR3: CASTITVSEQFF. CDR3 DNA: TGCGCCAGTACTATTACGGTGAGTGAGCAGTTCTTC.

The rearrangement joins TRBV9 to TRBJ1-3, with TRBD1 as a possible D gene (5 bases). Germline CDR1 SGDLS, CDR2 YYNGEE. V dropped 1 base and J dropped 0 bases, with 23 bases sitting between them. The CDR3 extends over 20 amino acids. DNA of the CDR3: TGTGCCAGCAGCGTATCGACAGCCACGGGCACTGGGATCTCTGGAAACACCATATATTTT. Translating it yields CASSVSTATGTGISGNTIYF.

This rearrangement joins TRBV12-5 to TRBJ2-1; 11 bases agree with TRBD1. The CDR3 loop spans 15 amino acids. Germline CDR1 reads LGHNT; CDR2 reads FRNRAP. J gave up 7 bases and V 4 bases, and 6 bases lay outside the gene matches. CDR3 bases: TGTGCTAGTGGTTCGGGACAGGGGGAGGCTAATGAGCAGTTCTTC. This translates into CASGSGQGEANEQFF. Together with reference TRBV12-5 and TRBJ2-1, the CDR3 gives the full variable domain: DARVTQTPRHKVTEMGQEVTMRCQPILGHNTVFWYRQTMMQGLELLAYFRNRAPLDDSGMPKDRFSAEMPDATLATLKIQPSEPRDSAVYFCASGSGQGEANEQFFGPGTRLTVL.

This chain connects TRBV7-2 to TRBJ2-7; TRBD2 aligns across 13 bases. The germline gives CDR1 SGHTA, CDR2 FQGNSA. The CDR3 is made up of 15 amino acids. J gave up 8 bases and V 0 bases, and 4 bases lay outside the gene matches. CDR3 sequence: CASSLATGLAGQQYF. In nucleotides, the CDR3 is TGTGCCAGCAGCTTAGCCACGGGACTAGCGGGACAGCAGTACTTC.

The chain recombines TRBV27 with TRBJ2-7; 7 nucleotides line up with TRBD2. This CDR3 contains 15 residues. Germline V gives CDR1 MNHEY, CDR2 SMNVEV (reference sequence). Trimming at V came to 6 bases and at J to 4 bases, leaving 12 bases not matched to a gene. CDR3 protein: CASSSRLAAFYEQYF. CDR3 nucleotides: TGTGCCAGCAGCTCTAGACTAGCAGCCTTTTACGAGCAGTACTTC.

This clone showed up just once. This chain links TRBV7-3 with TRBJ1-1; D is undetermined. Trimming took off 3 bases at V and 6 bases at J, with 11 bases between the two ends. The CDR3 has 13 amino acids. Germline CDR1 is SGHTA and CDR2 is FQGTGA. The CDR3 sequence: CASSFRQASEAFF. The CDR3 DNA reads as TGTGCCAGCAGCTTCCGACAAGCGTCTGAAGCTTTCTTT.

The chain joins TRBV15 to TRBJ1-5; D gene unclear. V lost 1 base and J lost 2, with 15 bases in between. The V gene's germline CDR1 is LNHNV and CDR2 YYDKDF (reference sequence). CDR3 length: 17 amino acids. The CDR3 nucleotides read TGTGCCACCAGCAGAGTCTCCGGGCCCTCGGGCAATCAGCCCCAGCATTTT. This gives the protein CATSRVSGPSGNQPQHF.

V and J are TRBV19 and TRBJ2-3, with 8 bases that match TRBD1. V trimming: 6 bases; J trimming: 3 bases; junction bases outside the gene matches: 5. CDR1 LNHDA and CDR2 SQIVND come from the germline V gene (reference sequence). The CDR3 consists of 14 residues. The CDR3 nucleotides are TGTGCCAGTAGGGTCTGGGACAGGACAGATACGCAGTATTTT. Translating gives CASRVWDRTDTQYF. Full variable domain (rest looked up from reference TRBV19 and TRBJ2-3): DGGITQSPKYLFRKEGQNVTLSCEQNLNHDAMYWYRQDPGQGLRLIYYSQIVNDFQKGDIAEGYSVSREKKESFPLTVTSAQKNPTAFYLCASRVWDRTDTQYFGPGTRLTVL.

This rearrangement joins TRBV7-2 to TRBJ2-7, with 7 bases fitting TRBD1. Losses at the gene ends were 6 bases for V and 0 bases for J; bases not matched to a gene: 5. CDR3 length: 14 amino acids. Germline CDR1 is SGHTA and CDR2 is FQGNSA. In DNA form, the CDR3 reads TGTGCCAGCAGGTCGACAGGGTTCTCCTACGAGCAGTACTTC. This gives the protein CASRSTGFSYEQYF.

This clone was recorded only once. The chain carries TRBV7-9 and TRBJ1-2, with TRBD1 as a possible D gene (6 bases). V dropped 5 bases and J dropped 3 bases, with 10 bases sitting between them. The CDR3 extends over 13 amino acids. Germline CDR1 reads SEHNR; CDR2 reads FQNEAQ (reference sequence). The CDR3, as DNA: TGTGCCAGCAGCGGTACAGGGTACTATGGCTACACCTTC. Amino acid sequence: CASSGTGYYGYTF.

The chain has TRBV6-6 and TRBJ1-1, with a weak D call TRBD1 (5 bases). The germline V and J ends were trimmed by 0 bases and 11 bases, with 13 bases remaining between them. The CDR3 length is 13 residues. Germline V gene sequence: CDR1 MNHNY, CDR2 SVGAGI (reference sequence). The CDR3 DNA follows: TGTGCCAGCAGTTACTCGAATGAAGGGGAGGCTTTCTTT. Protein: CASSYSNEGEAFF.

The chain employs TRBV19 and TRBJ1-2, with 7 positions matching TRBD1. With V trimmed by 5 bases and J by 3 bases, 6 bases remained unmatched. Germline values: CDR1 LNHDA, CDR2 SQIVND (reference sequence). This CDR3 has 14 amino acids. The CDR3 region is CASSLTGIDYGYTF. CDR3 coding DNA: TGTGCCAGTAGTCTGACAGGGATAGACTATGGCTACACCTTC. The entire variable domain, with the rest obtained from reference TRBV19 and TRBJ1-2, is as follows: DGGITQSPKYLFRKEGQNVTLSCEQNLNHDAMYWYRQDPGQGLRLIYYSQIVNDFQKGDIAEGYSVSREKKESFPLTVTSAQKNPTAFYLCASSLTGIDYGYTFGSGTRLTVV.

V and J are TRBV19 and TRBJ1-5, with D perhaps matching TRBD1 (5 bases). Trimming removed 6 bases from V and 3 bases from J, with 18 bases in between. Germline V gene lookup returns CDR1 LNHDA and CDR2 SQIVND (reference sequence). The length of the CDR3 is 16 residues. The CDR3 loop is CASSRIPTEPNQPQHF. CDR3 sequence (DNA): TGTGCCAGTAGCAGGATACCGACAGAACCCAATCAGCCCCAGCATTTT.

The genes are TRBV18 and TRBJ1-1; a weak D match, TRBD1 (6 bases). The CDR3 spans 14 residues. CDR1 is KGHSH, CDR2 LQKENI, per germline. V shed 1 base and J shed 4 bases, with 10 bases lying between them. CDR3 in amino acids: CASSPLTGSTEAFF. CDR3 nucleotides: TGTGCCAGCTCACCACTTACAGGGAGCACTGAAGCTTTCTTT.

The chain combines TRBV5-1 with TRBJ2-1; 7 bases line up with TRBD2. This CDR3 has 15 residues. Germline CDR1 is SGHRS and CDR2 is YFSETQ. J lost 3 bases, V lost 2 bases, and 5 bases had no gene match. CDR3 nucleotide sequence: TGCGCCAGCAGCTTCCGCGGGAGTGACTACAATGAGCAGTTCTTC. Its translation is CASSFRGSDYNEQFF. Based on the CDR3 plus reference TRBV5-1 and TRBJ2-1, the full variable domain is KAGVTQTPRYLIKTRGQQVTLSCSPISGHRSVSWYQQTPGQGLQFLFEYFSETQRNKGNFPGRFSGRQFSNSRSEMNVSTLELGDSALYLCASSFRGSDYNEQFFGPGTRLTVL.

The V and J genes are TRBV15 and TRBJ2-6; D remains unclear. Per germline, CDR1 LNHNV and CDR2 YYDKDF (reference sequence). CDR3 length: 15 amino acids. V was clipped by 3 bases and J by 0 bases, with 6 bases between them. The DNA of the CDR3 is TGTGCCACCAGCAGTGAGGACTCTGGGGCCAACGTCCTGACTTTC. Its translation: CATSSEDSGANVLTF.